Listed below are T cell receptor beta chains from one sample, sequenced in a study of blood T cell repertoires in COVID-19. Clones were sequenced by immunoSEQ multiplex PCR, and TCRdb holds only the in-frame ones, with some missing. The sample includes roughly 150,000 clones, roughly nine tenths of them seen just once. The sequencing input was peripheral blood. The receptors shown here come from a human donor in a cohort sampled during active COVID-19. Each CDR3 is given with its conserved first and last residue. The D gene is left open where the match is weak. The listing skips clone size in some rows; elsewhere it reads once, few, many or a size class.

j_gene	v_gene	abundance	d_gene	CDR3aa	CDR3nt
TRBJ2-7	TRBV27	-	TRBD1	CASSEQGAVRYEQYF	TGTGCCAGCAGCGAGCAGGGGGCGGTCAGGTACGAGCAGTACTTC
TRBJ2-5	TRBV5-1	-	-	CASSLAPGQETQYF	TGCGCCAGCAGCTTGGCGCCAGGGCAAGAGACCCAGTACTTC
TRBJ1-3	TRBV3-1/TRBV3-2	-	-	CASSQRGQISSGNTIYF	TGTGCCAGCAGCCAACGAGGACAGATAAGCTCTGGAAACACCATATATTTT
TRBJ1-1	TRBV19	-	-	CASRLGGMNTEAFF	TGTGCCAGTCGACTGGGGGGGATGAACACTGAAGCTTTCTTT
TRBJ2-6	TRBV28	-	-	CASSSGLDLSGANVLTF	TGTGCCAGCAGTTCCGGATTGGACTTGAGTGGGGCCAACGTCCTGACTTTC
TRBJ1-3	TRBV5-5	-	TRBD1	CASSSGTGTGNTIYF	TGTGCCAGCAGCTCAGGGACAGGGACGGGAAACACCATATATTTT
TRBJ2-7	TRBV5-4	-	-	CASREGGEQYF	TGTGCCAGCAGGGAGGGCGGCGAGCAGTACTTC
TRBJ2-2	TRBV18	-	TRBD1	CASSPTGANGDTGELFF	TGTGCCAGCTCACCCACAGGGGCCAACGGCGACACCGGGGAGCTGTTTTTT
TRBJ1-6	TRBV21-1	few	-	CASSKVVQGSPLHF	TGTGCCAGCAGCAAAGTGGTGCAGGGTTCACCCCTCCACTTT
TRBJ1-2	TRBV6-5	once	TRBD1	CASRPGGDRGSYTF	TGTGCCAGCAGACCGGGGGGGGACAGGGGTAGCTACACCTTC
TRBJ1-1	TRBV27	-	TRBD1	CASFYGQGARATEAFF	TGTGCCAGCTTCTATGGACAGGGGGCTCGTGCAACTGAAGCTTTCTTT
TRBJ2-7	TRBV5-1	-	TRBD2	CASSGTSGSYEQYF	TGCGCCAGCAGCGGGACTAGCGGGTCCTACGAGCAGTACTTC
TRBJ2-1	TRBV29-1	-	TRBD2	CSVVASGILGEQFF	TGCAGCGTTGTCGCTAGCGGGATCCTCGGTGAGCAGTTCTTC
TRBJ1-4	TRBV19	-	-	CASSLRVGNEKLFF	TGTGCCAGTAGTCTCAGGGTCGGAAATGAAAAACTGTTTTTT
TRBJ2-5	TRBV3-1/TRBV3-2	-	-	CASSQNVARETQYF	TGTGCCAGCAGCCAAAACGTAGCGAGAGAGACCCAGTACTTC
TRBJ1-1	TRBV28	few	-	CASSFSTEAFF	TGTGCCAGCAGTTTCTCTACTGAAGCTTTCTTT
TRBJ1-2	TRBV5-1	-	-	CASSLGGDDYGYTF	TGCGCCAGCAGCTTGGGCGGGGACGACTATGGCTACACCTTC
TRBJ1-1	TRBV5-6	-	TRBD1	CASSPLTGSTEAFF	TGTGCCAGCAGCCCGCTGACAGGGAGTACTGAAGCTTTCTTT
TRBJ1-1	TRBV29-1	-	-	CSVEAAVEAFF	TGCAGCGTTGAGGCGGCGGTTGAAGCTTTCTTT
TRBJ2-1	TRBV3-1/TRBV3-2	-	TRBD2	CASSHLSGRSNNEQFF	TGTGCCAGCAGCCACCTTAGCGGGAGAAGTAACAATGAGCAGTTCTTC
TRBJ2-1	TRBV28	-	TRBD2	CASSLSAGGGEQFF	TGTGCCAGCAGTTTATCGGCGGGGGGCGGTGAGCAGTTCTTC
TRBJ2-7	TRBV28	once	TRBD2	CASSRRQGTSVSYEQYF	TGTGCCAGCAGCCGCAGGCAGGGGACTAGCGTCTCCTACGAGCAGTACTTC
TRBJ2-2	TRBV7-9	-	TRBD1	CASSLAWSPRGRPGELFF	TGTGCCAGCAGCTTAGCGTGGAGTCCTAGGGGGCGGCCCGGGGAGCTGTTTTTT
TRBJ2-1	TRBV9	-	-	CASSVSTRGNNEQFF	TGTGCCAGCAGCGTATCAACCAGGGGAAACAATGAGCAGTTCTTC
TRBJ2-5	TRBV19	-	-	CASSLTRGPQETQYF	TGTGCCAGTAGTCTTACACGAGGGCCACAAGAGACCCAGTACTTC